This T cell receptor (beta chain) emerged from a study of cytomegalovirus exposure and HLA in healthy donors (TCRdb year 2017). As for the study more broadly: According to an earlier analysis of a few hundred of the donors, some 170 million T cells yielded 117 million unique TCR beta sequences and about 280 Gb of sequence data. The study was designed to test whether signatures of past pathogen exposure could be identified by cataloging public T cell receptors. A handful of DR-DQ haplotypes were handled as single units for association and clustering because linkage in the cohort was strong. HLA typing included class I and class II loci at four-digit resolution. A later genetic analysis used genome-wide SNP genotypes for 398 of the 666 donors, treating that subset as a discovery cohort. Among the roughly 400 genotyped donors, roughly 80% belonged to the genetic ancestry cluster associated with self-reported Caucasian donors. The number of donors typed differed by locus, with about 629-630 for A, B, C, DRB1 and DQB1, 522 for DQA1, 606 for DPA1, and around 460 for DPB1. All discovery cohort repertoires had been generated on a single sequencing platform. The later analysis used no new phenotypic data to find candidate immune exposures, relying instead on TCR beta sequences and their occurrence across donors. Among 300 to 500 genotyped donors of the cohort, an average of roughly 230,000 unique TCR beta nucleotide sequences was sequenced per donor, of which about 18% were non-productive. The study combined high-throughput TCR immunosequencing, statistical association of individual TCRs with disease status, and machine learning to predict cytomegalovirus infection status. Donor age, sex, ethnicity and CMV serostatus were collected together with the repertoire data. In a later analysis, previously published TCR beta repertoires from more than 500 donors were re-analyzed and high-resolution HLA genotyping was added so that TCR occurrence patterns could be studied. The study used immunosequencing to profile the T cell repertoires of 666 subjects and linked those repertoires to cytomegalovirus serostatus. An earlier analysis of 587 of the donors used high-throughput TCR beta sequencing to judge whether each TCR beta V gene segment behaved as functional or pseudogenic. Approximately 300 gigabases of sequencing data and about 92 million unique TCR sequences made up an early release that covered approximately 620 HLA-typed donors. In addition to the first cohort of 666 subjects, a separate validation cohort of 130 or so different subjects was used. The study at large found these results: When HLA alleles, especially DR and DQ, strongly co-occurred, attributing TCR associations to individual alleles was difficult. A later analysis found that most CMV-associated TCR beta chains appeared HLA-restricted, with HLA associations seemingly driven largely by CMV exposure. Broadly in line with IMGT annotations, most TCR beta V segments showed up in productive rearrangements about 87% or about 30% of the time in an earlier analysis of 450 to 600 of the donors. Compared with the roughly 670-donor mean, donors in an Asian-associated ancestry cluster had fewer N-insertions in productive TCRs, according to a later genetic analysis. In a later analysis, TCR association rates were found to vary across HLA loci, with the most associated TCRs seen for DRB1 alleles and the fewest for HLA-C alleles. A later analysis found that HLA-associated TCR beta chains were more clonally expanded and had lower generation probabilities than equally common non-associated chains. In the study, some 180 TCR beta chains were listed as associated with cytomegalovirus. Because some donors lacked HLA typing at each locus, the association tests relied only on the typed subset. Most TCR sequences were observed very rarely across donors, whereas some public TCRs were present in many individuals. Sequencing depth was assumed to be roughly uniform across donors in the presence/absence analyses, though that assumption may not hold. In both the original and validation cohorts, the classifier was reported to diagnose cytomegalovirus status with high specificity and sensitivity. Because counts were too low, some 17 rarely observed V segments, including chromosome 9 orphons, were left out of the earlier analysis of over 550 of the donors. The 87-base-pair reads could not distinguish some IMGT-functional V segments, including TRBV6-2 and TRBV6-3, so those segments were excluded. Linkage disequilibrium might explain the correlated functional status among segregating V segments, but an unknown experimental factor could not be ruled out. A cluster of highly shared sequence variants was judged likely to be a technical artifact of the sequencing pipeline. V-gene and J-gene trimming of TCR beta chains was associated with a missense DCLRE1C variant in a later genetic analysis, and the association was replicated in an independent cohort. According to the authors, the approach could potentially be generalized to other disease states and immunological phenotypes. The cohort was sequenced for TCR beta chains only, and without alpha or paired-chain data the features that could be detected were limited. Several of the top co-occurrence clusters appeared to be linked to parvovirus B19, influenza, CMV and Epstein-Barr virus, according to a later analysis. A further reported finding was that TCR beta sequences accurately predicted the HLA-A and HLA-B alleles for most subjects in the first cohort. In a later analysis, over 15,000 TCR beta sequences were associated with specific HLA alleles at a false discovery rate of 0.05. A few of the identified cytomegalovirus-associated TCR beta chains were confirmed in vitro to be specific for cytomegalovirus antigens. Immune exposure information for the cohort was limited to CMV serostatus.

Library preparation used the immunoSEQ multiplex PCR assay. For the multiplex PCR, a mixture combining 60 forward primers for TCR Vbeta segments and 13 reverse primers for TCR Jbeta segments was used. The CDR3 region of rearranged TCR beta genes was amplified from genomic DNA by a multiplex PCR assay. The Illumina HiSeq System was used to sequence the amplified TCR beta libraries as 87-base-pair reads. As for the original processing: In a later analysis, some 80 million unique TCR beta chains were counted across the approximately 640 repertoires, and roughly 10 million of these chains were shared by at least two donors. A nearest-neighbor algorithm error-corrected the raw reads and collapsed the reads into unique sequences, merging closely related sequences to remove PCR and sequencing errors. CDR3 sequences were aligned to IMGT reference sequences to assign V, D and J gene segments. For a sequence to be retained, at least a six-nucleotide match to both a V gene segment and a J gene segment was required. Rearrangements were called productive when the CDR3 lacked stop codons and stayed in frame with V and J; all others were non-productive. CDR3 was defined by IMGT convention, running from the second conserved V-encoded cysteine to the conserved J-encoded phenylalanine. Sequences without an unambiguous match to a single V gene segment were excluded from the earlier analysis of approximately 560 of the donors. An earlier analysis of 587 of the donors called V segments functional above 56.7% productive rearrangements and segregating when the between-donor standard deviation exceeded 5%. A statistical classification framework was built for diagnosing cytomegalovirus status from the catalog of TCR beta chain sequences. V and J gene assignment, in a later analysis, came from comparing TCR nucleotide sequences with IMGT/GENE-DB human TR gene sequences. In a later analysis, CDR3 sequences and most-parsimonious VDJ recombination scenarios were assigned using the TCRdist pipeline. In a later analysis, each TCR beta chain was defined by its CDR3 amino acid sequence together with its V-gene family, and reads lacking a unique V-gene family were excluded. To address suspected cross-contamination and a sequencing artifact, a later analysis removed 592 highly shared, low-generation-probability nucleotide sequences. In a later analysis, a clonal expansion index was calculated for each public chain from normalized within-repertoire ranks of inferred template counts. In a later analysis, generation probabilities were computed using a VDJ recombination model fitted to out-of-frame rearrangements, and the results were checked against IGoR. In a later analysis, TCR-TCR, TCR-HLA and TCR-CMV co-occurrence was scored with hypergeometric tests, and a repertoire-size bias correction was applied to TCR pairs. False discovery rates were estimated in a later analysis by permuting HLA or CMV assignments 20 times. In a later analysis, co-occurring TCRs were grouped using DBSCAN, with TCRdist sequence similarity added in when clustering inside HLA-allele-positive subsets. Co-occurrence clustering excluded repertoires with fewer than 30,000 or more than 120,000 public chains, plus five with anomalous nucleotide sharing. TCRdb mirrors the immuneACCESS table, restricted to in-frame sequences. Some clones are absent from its copies; in checked studies, under half trace to an unresolved V gene, and the reason for the others is unknown. V, J and clone size reflect that table, while D and trimming were determined from the DNA. The sample table records about 140,000 clones; 65% to 80% of these occur just once. The ten most abundant clones make up less than 1.5% of the sample.

The cohort was made up of 500 to 850 healthy bone marrow donors. At the time of sampling, all cohort members were nominally healthy, though unrecorded immune exposures were likely present. The donor tested CMV seropositive, placing the donor among the 250 to 350 seropositive members of the cohort. A peripheral blood sample was collected from each donor, and TCR beta sequencing was performed on peripheral blood mononuclear cells. The Qiagen DNeasy Blood Extraction Kit was used to extract genomic DNA from the blood cell samples. As regards this clone: The antigen it recognizes is unknown. Nothing much larger sits one base from this clone, and base qualities are not available.

The cysteine opens and the phenylalanine closes a CDR3 of 12 amino acids. The read is trimmed to its CDR3 DNA, 36 bases read in frame from base 1. CDR1 and CDR2 were assigned from the germline V gene as MNHNS and SASEGT. From V the trimming removes 6 bases and from J it removes 4 bases, while the gene matches leave 1 base of the junction unaccounted for. This TCR was sampled from a male donor in good health and CMV-seropositive. The receptor chain draws on TRBV6-1 and TRBJ1-2; the junction holds 8 bases that match TRBD1. What was sequenced was PBMCs. For the CDR3, the sequence is CASRGQGYGYTF. In nucleotides, the sequence is TGTGCCAGCAGAGGACAGGGCTATGGCTACACCTTC.